The next 3 T cell receptor beta chains were all read from a single sample in a study of sequential checkpoint blockade in melanoma. The sample's treatment: randomized to nivolumab then ipilimumab (arm A) or the reverse (arm B). The method was immunoSEQ multiplex PCR; TCRdb's version includes in-frame clones alone and lacks a portion of them. This repertoire shows approximately 19,000 clones, roughly two thirds found once; its top ten account for about 4.9%. This specimen consisted of tumor tissue (inferred from file names), obtained from a patient given nivolumab and ipilimumab in sequence. The receptors derive from a human donor with melanoma.

This chain connects TRBV11-3 to TRBJ2-1; the match to TRBD1 covers 8 bases. This CDR3 region has 20 residues. Germline trimming cut 1 base from V and 0 bases from J; bases unmatched to any gene: 14. The germline V gene has CDR1 SGHNT and CDR2 YENEEA. CDR3: CASSLGTGQGASSSYNEQFF. The CDR3 DNA follows: TGTGCCAGCAGCTTAGGTACTGGACAGGGTGCCTCTTCCTCCTACAATGAGCAGTTCTTC.

The chain recombines TRBV2 with TRBJ1-2, with 7 bases that match TRBD1. V trimming: 9 bases; J trimming: 0 bases; junction bases outside the gene matches: 16. Per the germline V gene, CDR1 is SNHLY and CDR2 is FYNNEI. CDR3 length: 17 amino acids. In DNA, the CDR3 is TGTGCCAGGCTTGGTGGACAGGCAACGTTAGCTAACTATGGCTACACCTTC. This gives the protein CARLGGQATLANYGYTF.

J is TRBJ2-6 and V is TRBV13; D may be TRBD1 (5 bases). Germline loops: CDR1 PRHDT, CDR2 FYEKMQ (reference sequence). The CDR3 spans 17 residues. V dropped 5 bases and J dropped 0 bases, with 14 bases sitting between them. CDR3 bases: TGTGCCAGCAGCGGAAACCAGGGCTACTCTGGGGCCAACGTCCTGACTTTC. This sequence encodes CASSGNQGYSGANVLTF. The variable domain in full, completed from reference TRBV13 and TRBJ2-6, reads AAGVIQSPRHLIKEKRETATLKCYPIPRHDTVYWYQQGPGQDPQFLISFYEKMQSDKGSIPDRFSAQQFSDYHSELNMSSLELGDSALYFCASSGNQGYSGANVLTFGAGSRLTVL.